This TCR beta chain was identified in a study of OX40 agonist ivuxolimab in advanced cancers. Notes on the research overall: Ivuxolimab was a fully human IgG2 agonistic monoclonal antibody targeting the costimulatory receptor OX40 (CD134). The paper covers the monotherapy dose-escalation part of the phase I ivuxolimab trial, which included N of about 56 patients. Among the 52 dose-escalation patients, some 19 had hepatocellular carcinoma, 15 or so melanoma, 9 renal cell carcinoma and 9 head and neck cancer. A male proportion of roughly 85% and a mean age of roughly 55 years, ranging from 23 to 79, were recorded for the dose-escalation cohort. Patients were allowed to have had prior anti-PD-1, anti-PD-L1 or anti-CTLA-4 therapy, and around two fifths of the dose-escalation patients had been treated with checkpoint inhibitors. Intravenous ivuxolimab was administered to patients every 2 weeks at six dose levels: 0.01, 0.1, 0.3, 1.5, 3 and 10 mg/kg. Partial responses occurred in three dose-escalation patients, of whom one had hepatocellular carcinoma and two had cutaneous melanoma. Peripheral TCRbeta sequencing aimed to test whether ivuxolimab altered TCR sequence diversity and caused clonal T-cell expansion. Overall results and qualifications from the work: Clonal expansion of both CD4+ and CD8+ blood T cells was observed from baseline to week 6 at doses 0.1 to 3.0 mg/kg. On average, CD8+ T cells showed more expanded clones than CD4+ T cells after ivuxolimab. In the 0.1-3.0 mg/kg groups, partial responders had among the lowest normalized peripheral clonal expansion, particularly in CD8+ T cells. Low levels of normalized T-cell clonal expansion were also shown by some nonresponding patients. The antigen specificity of the peripheral T cells that underwent clonal expansion was not determined.

The trial excluded patients who had a history of autoimmune disease or who were on systemic immunosuppression. In every dose cohort, peripheral blood was drawn for TCR sequencing at baseline, cycle 4 day 1, and cycle 7 day 1. Samples were obtained from an open-label, multicenter, first-in-human phase I dose-escalation trial of ivuxolimab. The trial enrolled adults with locally advanced or metastatic head and neck squamous cell, hepatocellular, melanoma or renal cell carcinoma. Before TCR sequencing, CD4+ T cells and CD8+ T cells from peripheral blood were sorted into separate populations. To sequence the TCRbeta CDR3 region, genomic DNA was isolated from the sorted cells. TCRbeta CDR3 regions were sequenced using the immunoSEQ Assay. As stored in TCRdb, this immuneACCESS dataset retains in-frame rearrangements with V and J assigned. A fraction of the clones does not appear; measured against another copy, unresolved V genes explain less than half of the discrepancy, and the remainder lacks a known reason. Across this sample there are some 66,000 clones, with roughly 76% seen only once. Around 1.6% of the sample is taken by the ten largest.

Germline trimming amounts to 6 bases on V and 1 base on J, with 14 as the count of junction bases outside the gene matches. CDR1 MDHEN and CDR2 SYDVKM are derived from the germline V gene. Measured from the cysteine to the phenylalanine, the CDR3 is 18 residues long. Only the CDR3 DNA is retained, 54 bases long and in frame from the first base. In the case of this clone: Its antigen remains unidentified. No much larger clone exists at a distance of one base, and base qualities are not known.

This sequence originates from an adult with an advanced solid tumor such as melanoma, head and neck, liver or kidney cancer. The chain was built from TRBV28 and TRBJ2-3; TRBD2 aligns with 9 central bases. The sequences come from CD4+ or CD8+ T cells sorted from blood, collected in a trial of the OX40 agonist ivuxolimab. Here is the DNA: TGTGCCAGCAGAGATGCAATACTAGCGGGCATTGGCACAGATACGCAGTATTTT. Translated, this gives CASRDAILAGIGTDTQYF.